This T cell receptor (beta chain) was documented in a study of T cells after yellow fever vaccination. The CDR3 consists of 17 residues. CDR1 is SGHTA, CDR2 FQGNSA, per germline. With regard to this clonotype: An end of the junction differs from the germline gene, which may be a read error.

In TCRdb, the 5' RACE reads were re-called with MiXCR into one record per CDR3 protein. The repertoire consists of a few hundred thousand distinct CDR3 sequences, with roughly 19% occurring once and the leading ten covering over 11%. The receptor was isolated from a man under 40 who received the YFV17D yellow fever vaccine. V gene TRBV7-2 combines with J gene TRBJ2-5; 12 bases match TRBD2. Sequenced material: PBMCs, taken 15 days after the yellow fever booster vaccination. The CDR3 DNA reads TGTGCTAGCAGCTTAGTCGCTAGCGGGAGGGCCGGGGAGACCCAGTACTTC. Protein sequence: CASSLVASGRAGETQYF.